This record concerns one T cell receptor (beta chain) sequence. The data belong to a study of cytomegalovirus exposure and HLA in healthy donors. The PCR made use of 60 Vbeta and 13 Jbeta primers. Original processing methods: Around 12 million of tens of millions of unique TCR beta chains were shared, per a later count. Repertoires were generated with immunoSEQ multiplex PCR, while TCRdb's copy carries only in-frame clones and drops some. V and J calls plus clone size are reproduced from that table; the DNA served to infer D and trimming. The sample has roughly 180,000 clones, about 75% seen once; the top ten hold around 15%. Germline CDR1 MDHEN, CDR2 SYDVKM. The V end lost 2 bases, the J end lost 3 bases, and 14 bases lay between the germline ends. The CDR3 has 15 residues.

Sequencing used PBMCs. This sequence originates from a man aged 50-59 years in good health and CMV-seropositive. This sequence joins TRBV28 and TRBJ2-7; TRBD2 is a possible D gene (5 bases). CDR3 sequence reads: CASSLPGLELYEQYF. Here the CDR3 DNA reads TGTGCCAGCAGTTTACCGGGATTGGAACTCTACGAGCAGTACTTC.